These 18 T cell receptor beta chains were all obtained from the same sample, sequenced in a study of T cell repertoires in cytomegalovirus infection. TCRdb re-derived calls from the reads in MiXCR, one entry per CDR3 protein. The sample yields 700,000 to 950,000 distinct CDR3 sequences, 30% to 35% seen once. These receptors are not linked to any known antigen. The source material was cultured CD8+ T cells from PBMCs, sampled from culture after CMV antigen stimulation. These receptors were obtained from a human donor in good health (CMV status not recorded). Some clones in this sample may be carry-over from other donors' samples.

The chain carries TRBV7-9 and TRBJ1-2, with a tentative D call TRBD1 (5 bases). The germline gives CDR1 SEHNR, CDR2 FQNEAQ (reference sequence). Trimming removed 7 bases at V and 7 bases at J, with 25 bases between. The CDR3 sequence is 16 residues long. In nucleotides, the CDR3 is TGTGCCAGCACCCAGATGGGGGTAGGGGATATTCCTGGCTACACCTTC. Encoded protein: CASTQMGVGDIPGYTF.

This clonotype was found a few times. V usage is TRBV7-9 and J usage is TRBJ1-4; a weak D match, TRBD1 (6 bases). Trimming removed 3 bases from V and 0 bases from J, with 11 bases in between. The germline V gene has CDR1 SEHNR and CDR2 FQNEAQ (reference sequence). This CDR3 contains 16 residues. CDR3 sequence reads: CASSFDYRATNEKLFF. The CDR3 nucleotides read TGTGCCAGCAGCTTCGATTACAGGGCAACTAATGAAAAACTGTTTTTT.

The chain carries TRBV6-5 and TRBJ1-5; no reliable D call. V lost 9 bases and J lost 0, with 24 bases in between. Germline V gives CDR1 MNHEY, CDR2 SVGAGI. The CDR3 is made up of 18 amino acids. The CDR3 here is CARGYRQPPRYSNQPQHF. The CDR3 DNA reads TGTGCCAGAGGGTATCGGCAGCCCCCGAGGTATAGCAATCAGCCCCAGCATTTT.

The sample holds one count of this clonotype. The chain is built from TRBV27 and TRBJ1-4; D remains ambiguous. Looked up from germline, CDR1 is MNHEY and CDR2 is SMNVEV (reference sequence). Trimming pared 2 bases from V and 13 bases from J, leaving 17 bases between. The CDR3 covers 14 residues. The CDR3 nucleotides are TGTGCCAGCAGTTTAATGGGCGGGGAGGGAAGACTGTTTTTT. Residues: CASSLMGGEGRLFF.

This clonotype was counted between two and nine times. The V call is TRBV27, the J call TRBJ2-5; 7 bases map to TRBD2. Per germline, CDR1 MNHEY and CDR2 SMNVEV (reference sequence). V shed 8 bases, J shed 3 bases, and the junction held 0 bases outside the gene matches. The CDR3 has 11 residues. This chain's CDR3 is CASGTKETQYF. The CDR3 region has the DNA TGTGCCAGCGGGACTAAAGAGACCCAGTACTTC.

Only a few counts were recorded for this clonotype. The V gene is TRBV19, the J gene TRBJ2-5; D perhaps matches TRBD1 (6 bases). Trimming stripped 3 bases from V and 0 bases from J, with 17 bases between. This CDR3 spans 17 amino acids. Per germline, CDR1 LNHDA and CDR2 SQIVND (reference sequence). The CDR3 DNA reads TGTGCCAGTAGTATCTCGGGACACCCCGAGTACCAAGAGACCCAGTACTTC. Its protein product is CASSISGHPEYQETQYF.

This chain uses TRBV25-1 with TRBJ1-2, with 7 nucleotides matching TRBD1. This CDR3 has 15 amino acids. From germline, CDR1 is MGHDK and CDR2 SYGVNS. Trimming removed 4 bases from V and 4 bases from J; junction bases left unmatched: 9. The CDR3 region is CASSAMTGSSYGYTF. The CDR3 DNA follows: TGTGCCAGCAGTGCGATGACAGGGTCCAGCTATGGCTACACCTTC.

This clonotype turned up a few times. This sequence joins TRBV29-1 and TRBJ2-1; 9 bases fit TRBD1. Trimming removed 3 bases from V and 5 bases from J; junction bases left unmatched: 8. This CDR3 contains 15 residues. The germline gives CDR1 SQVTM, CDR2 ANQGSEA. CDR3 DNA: TGCAGCGTTGAGGGTTGGACAGGGGTCCACAATGAGCAGTTCTTC. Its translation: CSVEGWTGVHNEQFF.

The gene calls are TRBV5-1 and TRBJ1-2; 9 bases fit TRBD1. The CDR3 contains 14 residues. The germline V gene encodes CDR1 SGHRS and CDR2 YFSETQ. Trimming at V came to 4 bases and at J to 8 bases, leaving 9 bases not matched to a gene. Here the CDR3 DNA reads TGCGCCAGCAGCCCTCGAGGGACAGGGAACGGCTACACCTTC. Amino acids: CASSPRGTGNGYTF.

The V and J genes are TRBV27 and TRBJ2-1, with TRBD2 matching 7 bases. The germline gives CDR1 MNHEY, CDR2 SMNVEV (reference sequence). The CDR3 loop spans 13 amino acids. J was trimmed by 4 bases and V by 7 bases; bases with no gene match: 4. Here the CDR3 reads CASNPSGYNEQFF. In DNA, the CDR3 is TGTGCCAGCAATCCTAGCGGATACAATGAGCAGTTCTTC.

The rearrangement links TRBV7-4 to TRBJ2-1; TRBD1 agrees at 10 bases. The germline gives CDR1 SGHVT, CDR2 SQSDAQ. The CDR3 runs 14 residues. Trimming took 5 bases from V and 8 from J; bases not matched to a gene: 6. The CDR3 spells CASSPVGTGDEQFF. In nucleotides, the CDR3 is TGTGCCAGCAGCCCCGTCGGGACAGGGGATGAGCAGTTCTTC. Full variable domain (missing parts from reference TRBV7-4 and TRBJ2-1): GAGVSQSPRYKVAKRGRDVALRCDSISGHVTLYWYRQTLGQGSEVLTYSQSDAQRDKSGRPSGRFSAERPERSVSTLKIQRTEQGDSAVYLCASSPVGTGDEQFFGPGTRLTVL.

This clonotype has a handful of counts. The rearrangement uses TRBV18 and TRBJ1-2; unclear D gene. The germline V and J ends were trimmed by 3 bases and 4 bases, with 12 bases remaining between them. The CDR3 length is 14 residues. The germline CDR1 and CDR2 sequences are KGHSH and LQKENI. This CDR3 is CASSPPGSAYGYTF. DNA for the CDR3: TGTGCCAGCTCACCCCCCGGCTCGGCCTATGGCTACACCTTC.

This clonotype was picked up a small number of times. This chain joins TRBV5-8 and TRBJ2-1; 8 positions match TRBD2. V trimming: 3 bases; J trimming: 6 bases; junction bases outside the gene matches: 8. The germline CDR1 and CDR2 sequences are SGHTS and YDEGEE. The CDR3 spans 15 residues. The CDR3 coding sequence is TGTGCCAGCAGCTGGGCCCAAACTAGCGGCAATGAGCAGTTCTTC. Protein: CASSWAQTSGNEQFF.

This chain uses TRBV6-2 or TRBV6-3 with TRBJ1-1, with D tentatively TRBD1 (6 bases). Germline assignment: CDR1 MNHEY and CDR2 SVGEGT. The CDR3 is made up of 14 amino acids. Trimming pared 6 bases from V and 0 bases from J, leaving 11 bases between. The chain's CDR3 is CASSKDSMNTEAFF. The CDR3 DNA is TGTGCCAGCAGCAAGGACAGCATGAACACTGAAGCTTTCTTT.

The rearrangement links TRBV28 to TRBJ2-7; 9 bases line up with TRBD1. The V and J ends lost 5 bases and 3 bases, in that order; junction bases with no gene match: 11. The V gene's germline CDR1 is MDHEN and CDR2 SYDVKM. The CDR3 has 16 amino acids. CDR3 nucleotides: TGTGCCAGCAGTCCGCCGGGACAGGGACCGTTCTACGAGCAGTACGTC. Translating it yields CASSPPGQGPFYEQYV.

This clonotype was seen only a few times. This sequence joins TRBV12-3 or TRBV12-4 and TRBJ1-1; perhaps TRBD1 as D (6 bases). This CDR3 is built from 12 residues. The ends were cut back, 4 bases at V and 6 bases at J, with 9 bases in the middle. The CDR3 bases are TGTGCCAGCAGTTGGACAGATGCTGAAGCTTTCTTT. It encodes CASSWTDAEAFF.

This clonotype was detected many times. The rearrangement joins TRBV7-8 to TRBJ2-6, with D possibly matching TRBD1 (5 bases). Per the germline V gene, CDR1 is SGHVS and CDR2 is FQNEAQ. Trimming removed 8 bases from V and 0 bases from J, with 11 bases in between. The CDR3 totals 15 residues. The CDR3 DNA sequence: TGTGCCAGCGGTCCCAGGGCCTCTGGGGCCAACGTCCTGACTTTC. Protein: CASGPRASGANVLTF.

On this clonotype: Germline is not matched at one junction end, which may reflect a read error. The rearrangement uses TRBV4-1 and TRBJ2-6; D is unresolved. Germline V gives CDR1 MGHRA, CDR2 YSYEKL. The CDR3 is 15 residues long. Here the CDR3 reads CASSTDFSGTNVLTF. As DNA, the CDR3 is TGCGCCAGCAGCACCGACTTTTCTGGGACCAACGTCCTGACTTTC.